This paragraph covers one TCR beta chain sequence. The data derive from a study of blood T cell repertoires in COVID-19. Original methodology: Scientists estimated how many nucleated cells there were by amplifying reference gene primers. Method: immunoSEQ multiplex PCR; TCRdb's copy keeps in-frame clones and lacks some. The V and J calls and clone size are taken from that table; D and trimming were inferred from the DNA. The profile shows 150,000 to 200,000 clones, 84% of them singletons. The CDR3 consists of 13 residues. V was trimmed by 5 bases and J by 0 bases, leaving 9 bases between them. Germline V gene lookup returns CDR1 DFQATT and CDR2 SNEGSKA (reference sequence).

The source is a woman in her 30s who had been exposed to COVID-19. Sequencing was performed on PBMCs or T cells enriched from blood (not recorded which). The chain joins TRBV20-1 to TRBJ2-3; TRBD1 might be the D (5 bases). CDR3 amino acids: CSAGGASTDTQYF. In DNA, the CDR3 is TGCAGTGCTGGTGGGGCCAGCACAGATACGCAGTATTTT.